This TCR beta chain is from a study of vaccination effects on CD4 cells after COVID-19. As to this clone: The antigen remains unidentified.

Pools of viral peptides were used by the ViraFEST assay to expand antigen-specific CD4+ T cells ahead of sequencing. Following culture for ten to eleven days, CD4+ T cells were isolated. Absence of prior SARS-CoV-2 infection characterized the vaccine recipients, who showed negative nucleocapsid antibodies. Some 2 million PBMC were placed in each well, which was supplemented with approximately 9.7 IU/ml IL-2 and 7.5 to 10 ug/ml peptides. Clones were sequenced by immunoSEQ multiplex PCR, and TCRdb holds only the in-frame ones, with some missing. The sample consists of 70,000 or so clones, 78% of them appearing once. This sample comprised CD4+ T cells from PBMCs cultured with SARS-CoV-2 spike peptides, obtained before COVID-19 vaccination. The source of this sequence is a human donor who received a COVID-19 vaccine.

For the CDR3, the DNA is TGTGCCAGCTCACCACGGGACCCCCCGGCTTTCTTT. Its translation is CASSPRDPPAFF. The chain carries TRBV18 and TRBJ1-1, with TRBD1 as a possible D gene (5 bases). V was clipped by 1 base and J by 11 bases, with 11 bases between them. The germline V gene has CDR1 KGHSH and CDR2 LQKENI. There are 12 residues in the CDR3.